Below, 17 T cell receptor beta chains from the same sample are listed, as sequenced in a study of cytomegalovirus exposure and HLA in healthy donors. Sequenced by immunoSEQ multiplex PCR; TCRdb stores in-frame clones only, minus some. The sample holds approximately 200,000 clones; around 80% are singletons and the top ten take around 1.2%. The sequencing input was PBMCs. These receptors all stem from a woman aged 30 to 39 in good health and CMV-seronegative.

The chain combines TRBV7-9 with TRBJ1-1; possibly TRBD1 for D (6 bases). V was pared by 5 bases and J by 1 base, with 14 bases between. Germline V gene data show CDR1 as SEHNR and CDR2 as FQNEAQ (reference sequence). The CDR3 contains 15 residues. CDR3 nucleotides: TGTGCCAGCAGCCAACACCTGACAGGGAACACTGAAGCTTTCTTT. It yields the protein CASSQHLTGNTEAFF.

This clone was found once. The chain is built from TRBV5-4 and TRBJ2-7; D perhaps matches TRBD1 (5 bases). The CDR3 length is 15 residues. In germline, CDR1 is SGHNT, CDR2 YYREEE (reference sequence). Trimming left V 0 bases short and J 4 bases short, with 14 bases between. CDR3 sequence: CASSLVPGNRYEQYF. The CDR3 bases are TGTGCCAGCAGCTTGGTACCAGGGAACAGGTACGAGCAGTACTTC.

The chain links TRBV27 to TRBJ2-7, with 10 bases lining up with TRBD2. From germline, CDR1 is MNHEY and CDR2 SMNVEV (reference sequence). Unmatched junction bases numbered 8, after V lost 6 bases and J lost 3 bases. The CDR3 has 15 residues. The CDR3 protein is CASSRSSGRYYEQYF. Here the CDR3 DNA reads TGTGCCAGCAGCCGGAGTAGCGGGAGGTACTACGAGCAGTACTTC.

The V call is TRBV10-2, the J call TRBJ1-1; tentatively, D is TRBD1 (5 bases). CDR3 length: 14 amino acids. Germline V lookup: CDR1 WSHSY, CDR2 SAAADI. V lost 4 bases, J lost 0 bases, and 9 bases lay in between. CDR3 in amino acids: CASSGGEMNTEAFF. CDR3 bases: TGCGCCAGCAGTGGGGGGGAAATGAACACTGAAGCTTTCTTT.

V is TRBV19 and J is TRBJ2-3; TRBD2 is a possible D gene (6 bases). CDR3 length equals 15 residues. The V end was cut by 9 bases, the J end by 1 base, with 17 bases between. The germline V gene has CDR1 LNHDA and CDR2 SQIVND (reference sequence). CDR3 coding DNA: TGTGCCAGCTGTCCGAGGGAGGAGGGCACAGATACGCAGTATTTT. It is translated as CASCPREEGTDTQYF.

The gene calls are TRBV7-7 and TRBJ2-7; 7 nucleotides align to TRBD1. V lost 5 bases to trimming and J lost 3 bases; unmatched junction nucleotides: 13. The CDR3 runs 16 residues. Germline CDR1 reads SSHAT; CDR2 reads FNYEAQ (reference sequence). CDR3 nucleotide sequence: TGTGCCAGCAGCAGTCCCACAGGGGTGGTGAGCTACGAGCAGTACTTC. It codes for CASSSPTGVVSYEQYF.

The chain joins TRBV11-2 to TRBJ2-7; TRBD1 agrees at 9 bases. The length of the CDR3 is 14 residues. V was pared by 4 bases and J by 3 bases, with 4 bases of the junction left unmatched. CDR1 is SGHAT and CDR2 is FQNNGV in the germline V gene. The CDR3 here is CASSSLGQGYEQYF. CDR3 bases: TGTGCCAGCAGCTCCCTGGGACAGGGCTACGAGCAGTACTTC.

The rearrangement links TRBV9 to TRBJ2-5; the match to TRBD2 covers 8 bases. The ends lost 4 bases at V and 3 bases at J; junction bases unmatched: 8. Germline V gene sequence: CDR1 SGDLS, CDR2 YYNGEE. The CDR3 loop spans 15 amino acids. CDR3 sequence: CASSPEGGLEETQYF. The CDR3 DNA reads TGTGCCAGCAGCCCCGAGGGGGGACTAGAAGAGACCCAGTACTTC. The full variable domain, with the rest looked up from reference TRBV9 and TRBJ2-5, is DSGVTQTPKHLITATGQRVTLRCSPRSGDLSVYWYQQSLDQGLQFLIQYYNGEERAKGNILERFSAQQFPDLHSELNLSSLELGDSALYFCASSPEGGLEETQYFGPGTRLLVL.

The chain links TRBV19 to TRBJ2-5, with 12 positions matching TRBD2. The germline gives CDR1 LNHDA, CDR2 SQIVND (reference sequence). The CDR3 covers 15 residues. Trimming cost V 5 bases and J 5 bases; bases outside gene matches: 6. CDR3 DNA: TGTGCCAGTAGTCTGCGACTAGCGGGAGTGGAGACCCAGTACTTC. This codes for CASSLRLAGVETQYF.

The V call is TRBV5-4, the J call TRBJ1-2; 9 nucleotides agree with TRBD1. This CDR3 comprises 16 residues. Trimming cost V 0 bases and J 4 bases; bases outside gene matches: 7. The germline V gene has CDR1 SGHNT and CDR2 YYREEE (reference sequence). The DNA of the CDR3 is TGTGCCAGCAGCTTGGAGACAGGGGGAGACCCCTATGGCTACACCTTC. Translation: CASSLETGGDPYGYTF. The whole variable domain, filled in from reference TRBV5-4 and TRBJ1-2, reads ETGVTQSPTHLIKTRGQQVTLRCSSQSGHNTVSWYQQALGQGPQFIFQYYREEENGRGNFPPRFSGLQFPNYSSELNVNALELDDSALYLCASSLETGGDPYGYTFGSGTRLTVV.

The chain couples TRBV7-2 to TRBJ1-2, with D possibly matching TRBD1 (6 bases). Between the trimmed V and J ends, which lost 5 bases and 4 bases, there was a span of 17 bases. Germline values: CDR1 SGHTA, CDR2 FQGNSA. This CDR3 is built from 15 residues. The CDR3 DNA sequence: TGTGCCAGCAGCCGCAGGGACAATCCATCCTATGGCTACACCTTC. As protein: CASSRRDNPSYGYTF.

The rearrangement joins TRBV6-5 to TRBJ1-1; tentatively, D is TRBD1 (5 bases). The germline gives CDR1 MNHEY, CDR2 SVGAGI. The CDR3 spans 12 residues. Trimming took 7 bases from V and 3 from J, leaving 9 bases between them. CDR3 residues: CASKQGYTEAFF. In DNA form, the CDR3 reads TGTGCCAGCAAGCAGGGTTACACTGAAGCTTTCTTT.

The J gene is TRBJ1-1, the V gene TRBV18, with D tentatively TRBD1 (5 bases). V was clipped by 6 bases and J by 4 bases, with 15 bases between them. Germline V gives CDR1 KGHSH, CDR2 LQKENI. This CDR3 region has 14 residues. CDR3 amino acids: CASSATGGVTEAFF. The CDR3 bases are TGTGCCAGCTCCGCTACGGGGGGGGTCACTGAAGCTTTCTTT.

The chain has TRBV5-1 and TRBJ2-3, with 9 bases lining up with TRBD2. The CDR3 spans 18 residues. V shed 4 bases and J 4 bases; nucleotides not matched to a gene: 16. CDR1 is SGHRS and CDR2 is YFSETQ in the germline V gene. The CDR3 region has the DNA TGCGCCAGCAGCCTGGGAGGAGGGGGCGGGAGGGCCGCAGATACGCAGTATTTT. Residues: CASSLGGGGGRAADTQYF.

CDR3 sequence: CASSRLAGGMTDTQYF. CDR3 bases: TGTGCCAGCAGCAGACTAGCGGGGGGGATGACAGATACGCAGTATTTT. This rearrangement joins TRBV7-9 to TRBJ2-3, with 14 bases aligning to TRBD2. Germline CDR1 and CDR2: SEHNR and FQNEAQ (reference sequence). The CDR3 runs 16 residues. V was clipped by 5 bases and J by 3 bases; unmatched bases: 4.

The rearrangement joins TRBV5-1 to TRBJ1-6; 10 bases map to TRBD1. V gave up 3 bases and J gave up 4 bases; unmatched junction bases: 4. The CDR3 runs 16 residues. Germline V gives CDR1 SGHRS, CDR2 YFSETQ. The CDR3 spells CASSSPDRGYNSPLHF. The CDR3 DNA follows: TGCGCCAGCAGCTCTCCGGACAGGGGGTATAATTCACCCCTCCACTTT.

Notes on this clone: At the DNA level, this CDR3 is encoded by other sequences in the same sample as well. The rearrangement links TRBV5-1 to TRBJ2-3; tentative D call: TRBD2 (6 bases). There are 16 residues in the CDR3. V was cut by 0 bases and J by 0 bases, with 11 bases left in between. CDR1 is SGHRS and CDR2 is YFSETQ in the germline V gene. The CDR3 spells CASSLDSGTSTDTQYF. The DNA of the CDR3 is TGCGCCAGCAGCTTGGATAGCGGAACTAGCACAGATACGCAGTATTTT.